The clone carrying this T cell receptor (beta chain) was detected many times. Its antigen is not known. These data come from a study of response to subunit inactivated influenza vaccine. Study-wide results and limits: A suggestion made by the authors is that each seasonal influenza vaccination recruits few new T cells.

TCRdb fed the RT-PCR reads into MiXCR, producing one record per CDR3 protein. The sample has about 520,000 distinct CDR3 sequences, approximately 7.2% seen once. From germline, CDR1 is SGHRS and CDR2 YFSETQ. Trimming removed 4 bases from V and 0 bases from J, with 14 bases in between. The CDR3 contains 15 residues. The genes are TRBV5-1 and TRBJ2-7; tentatively, D is TRBD1 (6 bases). The TCR was taken from a man between 50 and 69 years old who received an inactivated influenza vaccine. The sequencing here drew on PBMCs from blood, taken roughly 24 months after vaccination. The CDR3 reads CASSPRTDSSYEQYF. Here the CDR3 DNA reads TGCGCCAGCAGCCCTCGGACGGACAGCTCCTACGAGCAGTACTTC.